The 30 T cell receptor beta chains presented below share a single source sample, sequenced in a study of Graves' ophthalmopathy and Graves' hyperthyroidism. Amplified material comprised TCR beta CDR3 regions derived from RNA transcripts. The first round was an RT-PCR with HTBI primers, and the second round was a multiplex PCR. TCRdb itself ran the multiplex PCR reads through MiXCR, one entry per CDR3 protein. This sample has about 740,000 distinct CDR3 sequences, with 35% to 50% found just once. Specimen: peripheral blood. Receptor source: an adult man with Graves' ophthalmopathy.

In the case of this clonotype: It may be a read error: a sequence one base away is much more abundant. The chain links TRBV10-3 to TRBJ1-6, with 9 nucleotides matching TRBD1. This CDR3 region has 17 residues. Germline V gene data show CDR1 as ENHRY and CDR2 as SYGVKD. CDR3 DNA sequence: TGTGCCATCGCGGCCGGGACAGGGATATTGAATAATTCACCCATCCACTTT. Its translation is CAIAAGTGILNNSPIHF.

At least ten counts were recorded for this clonotype. This chain joins TRBV10-3 and TRBJ2-5; TRBD2 matches at 10 bases. The CDR3 sequence is 15 residues long. Germline V gene sequence: CDR1 ENHRY, CDR2 SYGVKD. Trimming at V came to 9 bases and at J to 4 bases, leaving 11 bases not matched to a gene. In nucleotides, the CDR3 is TGTGCCATACAGGCCGGGACTAGCGTAGGAGAGACCCAGTACTTC. Its protein is CAIQAGTSVGETQYF.

This clonotype was detected a few times. CDR3 amino acids: CSARIDRAGYTF. The CDR3 DNA reads TGCAGTGCTAGAATCGACAGGGCTGGCTACACCTTC. The chain couples TRBV20-1 to TRBJ1-2; 7 bases are shared with TRBD1. Germline V gene sequence: CDR1 DFQATT, CDR2 SNEGSKA (reference sequence). Germline trimming cut 2 bases from V and 7 bases from J; bases unmatched to any gene: 4. There are 12 residues in the CDR3.

The chain recombines TRBV5-5 with TRBJ2-5, with D tentatively TRBD1 (6 bases). Trimming removed 2 bases from V and 0 bases from J, with 20 bases in between. In germline, CDR1 is SGHKS, CDR2 YYEKEE (reference sequence). The CDR3 covers 18 residues. This chain's CDR3 is CASSLAPVTGTYQETQYF. The CDR3 nucleotides read TGTGCCAGCAGCTTAGCCCCCGTGACAGGAACGTACCAAGAGACCCAGTACTTC.

This chain joins TRBV20-1 and TRBJ1-4; TRBD1 is a possible D gene (5 bases). Trimming left V 4 bases short and J 8 bases short, with 20 bases between. The CDR3 length is 15 residues. Germline values: CDR1 DFQATT, CDR2 SNEGSKA (reference sequence). The CDR3 sequence: CSANVPGQGDEKLFF. The DNA for the CDR3 is TGCAGTGCTAACGTTCCAGGGCAAGGGGACGAAAAACTGTTTTTT.

This clonotype has a count of ten or more. The genes are TRBV6-5 and TRBJ1-2; D is unclear. The CDR3 spans 15 residues. The ends were cut back, 6 bases at V and 0 bases at J, with 14 bases in the middle. Germline CDR1 reads MNHEY; CDR2 reads SVGAGI. CDR3 loop: CASSPTSGTNYGYTF. The CDR3 nucleotides read TGTGCCAGCAGCCCCACCTCGGGGACTAACTATGGCTACACCTTC.

Comment on this clonotype: The conserved phenylalanine or tryptophan normally closing the CDR3 is absent here, so this likely arose from a read error. The chain is built from TRBV29-1 and TRBJ1-2, with 8 bases matching TRBD1. From germline, CDR1 is SQVTM and CDR2 ANQGSEA. J gave up 6 bases and V 6 bases, and 6 bases lay outside the gene matches. The length of the CDR3 is 12 residues. The CDR3, as DNA: TGCAGCGTAGAGGCAGGGGGCGATGGCTACACCCTC. This gives the protein CSVEAGGDGYTL.

This clonotype was detected only a few times. The chain employs TRBV29-1 and TRBJ2-3; the D is unclear. The germline gives CDR1 SQVTM, CDR2 ANQGSEA. This CDR3 spans 20 amino acids. V shed 4 bases and J shed 0 bases, with 29 bases lying between them. The CDR3 DNA follows: TGCAGCGTTGCTACCCGGACGGGCGCCGGCTACTATACTAGCACAGATACGCAGTATTTT. Translating it yields CSVATRTGAGYYTSTDTQYF.

This clonotype was observed once. Without the conserved terminal phenylalanine or tryptophan, this CDR3 likely stems from a read error. The V and J genes are TRBV5-5 and TRBJ1-6; D call uncertain. The CDR3 has 12 amino acids. Germline-derived CDR1 and CDR2 are SGHKS and YYEKEE (reference sequence). CDR3 amino acids: CASSFVYSPLHC. For the CDR3, the DNA is TGCGCCAGCAGCTTTGTGTATTCACCCCTCCACTGC.

A note on this clonotype: Since a much larger clone is just one base distant, this may be a read error. This rearrangement joins TRBV20-1 to TRBJ1-3; possible D gene TRBD1, 6 bases. V lost 3 bases to trimming and J lost 5 bases, with 17 bases between them. The CDR3 totals 15 residues. CDR1 is DFQATT, CDR2 SNEGSKA, per germline (reference sequence). The CDR3 is CSASHAGQRRNTIYF. The CDR3 nucleotides read TGCAGTGCTAGCCACGCAGGACAGAGAAGAAACACCATATATTTT.

This clonotype appeared a few times. The V gene is TRBV20-1, the J gene TRBJ1-6, with 7 bases fitting TRBD1. From germline, CDR1 is DFQATT and CDR2 SNEGSKA (reference sequence). The CDR3 spans 14 residues. The V segment lost 0 bases and the J segment 18 bases; nucleotides outside the gene matches: 14. CDR3 residues: CSAREVGQRTGGHF. The CDR3 DNA is TGCAGTGCTAGAGAAGTGGGACAGCGGACTGGCGGCCACTTT.

This clonotype was recorded many times. The rearrangement links TRBV25-1 to TRBJ2-5; 10 bases match TRBD1. The CDR3 has 15 residues. J gave up 4 bases and V 6 bases, and 8 bases lay outside the gene matches. Germline CDR1 and CDR2: MGHDK and SYGVNS. DNA for the CDR3: TGTGCCAGCAGACAAGACAGGGGGCTTGCAGAGACCCAGTACTTC. It yields the protein CASRQDRGLAETQYF. Drawing the rest from reference TRBV25-1 and TRBJ2-5, the complete variable domain is EADIYQTPRYLVIGTGKKITLECSQTMGHDKMYWYQQDPGMELHLIHYSYGVNSTEKGDLSSESTVSRIRTEHFPLTLESARPSHTSQYLCASRQDRGLAETQYFGPGTRLLVL.

The chain uses TRBV9 and TRBJ1-5; D remains ambiguous. The CDR3 runs 14 residues. CDR1 and CDR2 from the germline V gene are SGDLS and YYNGEE. Between the trimmed V and J ends, which lost 3 bases and 7 bases, there was a span of 14 bases. The CDR3 region has the DNA TGTGCCAGCAGCGGAGCCGGTTCAGGACAGCCCCAGCATTTT. It encodes CASSGAGSGQPQHF.

There are a few counts of this clonotype. This rearrangement joins TRBV6-1 to TRBJ1-1; D might be TRBD1 (5 bases). Germline CDR1 and CDR2: MNHNS and SASEGT. The V end was cut by 6 bases, the J end by 5 bases, with 13 bases between. The length of the CDR3 is 13 residues. The CDR3 loop reads CASSPPQGTEAFF. CDR3 nucleotide sequence: TGTGCCAGCAGCCCCCCTCAGGGAACTGAAGCTTTCTTT.

Points on this clonotype: A much larger clone differs by one base, so this may be a read error. The CDR3 DNA follows: TGTGCCAGCAGCCAAGGGGGTCGAAACACTGAAGCTTTCTTT. Its protein is CASSQGGRNTEAFF. The chain recombines TRBV2 with TRBJ1-1, with TRBD1 as a possible D gene (6 bases). The CDR3 sequence is 14 residues long. In germline, CDR1 is SNHLY, CDR2 FYNNEI. With 6 bases removed from V and 2 bases from J, the gap between germline ends came to 13 bases.

The rearrangement links TRBV12-3 or TRBV12-4 to TRBJ2-5; 14 bases are a match to TRBD2. The CDR3 loop spans 17 amino acids. CDR3 bases: TGTGCTAGTGGTTCGGGACTAGCGGGAGCGGAGCAAGAGACCCAGTACTTC. Its protein product is CASGSGLAGAEQETQYF.

The rearrangement links TRBV2 to TRBJ2-5; D unclear. The V end lost 1 base, the J end lost 4 bases, and 10 bases lay between the germline ends. CDR1 is SNHLY and CDR2 is FYNNEI in the germline V gene. This CDR3 contains 14 residues. CDR3: CASSEEGSGETQYF. The CDR3 nucleotides are TGTGCCAGCAGTGAAGAAGGCTCAGGAGAGACCCAGTACTTC. Based on the CDR3 plus reference TRBV2 and TRBJ2-5, the full variable domain is EPEVTQTPSHQVTQMGQEVILRCVPISNHLYFYWYRQILGQKVEFLVSFYNNEISEKSEIFDDQFSVERPDGSNFTLKIRSTKLEDSAMYFCASSEEGSGETQYFGPGTRLLVL.

This clonotype turned up a few times. Written as DNA, the CDR3 is TGCAGTGCGGCGGACTTCCGGGACAGGGTGGTGCGGAACTATGGCTACACCTTC. This sequence encodes CSAADFRDRVVRNYGYTF. The chain uses TRBV20-1 and TRBJ1-2; 9 bases align to TRBD1. Per germline, CDR1 DFQATT and CDR2 SNEGSKA (reference sequence). The CDR3 runs to 18 residues. Trimming took 6 bases from V and 2 from J; bases not matched to a gene: 19.

The sample holds a few counts of this clonotype. This chain connects TRBV11-2 to TRBJ2-5; D perhaps matches TRBD1 (5 bases). The CDR3 loop spans 15 amino acids. Trimming took off 6 bases at V and 4 bases at J, with 18 bases between the two ends. Germline V CDR1 and CDR2: SGHAT, FQNNGV. The CDR3 nucleotides read TGTGCCAGCAGTTCCACCTGGCAGGGTTCAGAGACCCAGTACTTC. Translating gives CASSSTWQGSETQYF.

This chain links TRBV29-1 with TRBJ2-7; 10 nucleotides match TRBD1. Trimming at V came to 4 bases and at J to 3 bases, leaving 9 bases not matched to a gene. The CDR3 loop spans 15 amino acids. Germline values: CDR1 SQVTM, CDR2 ANQGSEA. CDR3 sequence: CSVGGERDRGYEQYF. The CDR3 nucleotides read TGCAGCGTTGGCGGAGAGAGGGACAGGGGCTACGAGCAGTACTTC.

A word on this clonotype: This may stem from a read error, because a much larger clone lies one nucleotide away. This chain connects TRBV2 to TRBJ2-6; D not certain. From germline, CDR1 is SNHLY and CDR2 FYNNEI. Trimming took off 4 bases at V and 14 bases at J, with 12 bases between the two ends. The CDR3 sequence is 12 residues long. The CDR3, as DNA: TGTGCCAGCAGTGCGGGTCACTTCATCCTGACTTTC. Residues: CASSAGHFILTF.

In the case of this clonotype: The CDR3 does not end in the conserved phenylalanine or tryptophan, so this is likely a read error. The DNA is omitted, as the CDR3 cannot be located on it reliably, and the CDR3 follows TCRdb's listing. The rearrangement joins TRBV2 to TRBJ2-6; the table's D gene call, TRBD1, was not cross checked with the DNA. The CDR3 is made up of 8 amino acids, end residues included. Germline values: CDR1 SNHLY, CDR2 FYNNEI. CDR3 loop: CASSDVGR.

This chain links TRBV10-3 with TRBJ2-6, with TRBD1 as a possible D gene (6 bases). From germline, CDR1 is ENHRY and CDR2 SYGVKD. This CDR3 region has 16 residues. V was clipped by 0 bases and J by 2 bases, with 8 bases between them. The CDR3 sequence is CAISESSGAGANVLTF. In DNA form, the CDR3 reads TGTGCCATCAGTGAGTCGTCAGGGGCTGGGGCCAACGTCCTGACTTTC.

This clonotype was detected only a few times. This chain uses TRBV2 with TRBJ2-5; D call uncertain. The CDR3 has 12 amino acids. CDR1 and CDR2 (germline): SNHLY, FYNNEI. CDR3 DNA sequence: TGTGCTACAGACATTAACCAAGAGACCCAGTACTTC. This sequence encodes CATDINQETQYF.

On this clonotype itself: This may come from a read error, since a much larger clone is one base off. Here the CDR3 reads CASSLRTYYGYTF. Here the CDR3 DNA reads TGTGCCAGCAGTTTGCGGACATACTATGGCTACACCTTC. This chain uses TRBV7-9 with TRBJ1-2; TRBD1 might be the D (5 bases). The V gene lost 6 bases and the J gene lost 3 bases, with 11 bases spanning the gap. In germline, CDR1 is SEHNR, CDR2 FQNEAQ (reference sequence). The CDR3 is 13 amino acids.

Of note for this clonotype: The junction departs from germline at one end; a sequencing error may be responsible. CDR3 residues: CASSQGSDEQYF. The CDR3 nucleotides are TGTGCCAGCAGCCAGGGGAGCGACGAGCAGTACTTC. V usage is TRBV10-2 and J usage is TRBJ2-7; D possibly corresponds to TRBD1 (6 bases). Looked up from germline, CDR1 is WSHSY and CDR2 is SAAADI. The CDR3 sequence is 12 residues long.

This sequence joins TRBV2 and TRBJ2-7; 9 bases line up with TRBD1. The CDR3 has 15 residues. V dropped 6 bases and J dropped 2; count of bases not matched to a gene: 8. Germline assignment: CDR1 SNHLY and CDR2 FYNNEI. The CDR3 DNA follows: TGTGCCAGCAGCCAAGATGGGACAGGGACCTACGAGCAGTACTTC. It encodes CASSQDGTGTYEQYF.

This clonotype was observed once. The gene calls are TRBV7-2 and TRBJ2-7, with D maybe TRBD2 (5 bases). CDR3 size: 14 residues. V was shortened by 6 bases and J by 4 bases, with 16 bases between the two germline ends. Germline CDR1 SGHTA, CDR2 FQGNSA. CDR3 bases: TGTGCCAGCAGTCCAACGAGGGCTGCTTACGAGCAGTACTTC. It codes for CASSPTRAAYEQYF.

This clonotype has only a few counts. V gene TRBV20-1 combines with J gene TRBJ1-5; TRBD1 matches at 7 bases. The V gene's germline CDR1 is DFQATT and CDR2 SNEGSKA (reference sequence). The CDR3 runs 15 residues. The V segment lost 4 bases and the J segment 0 bases; nucleotides outside the gene matches: 6. CDR3 residues: CSATGTDYSNQPQHF. CDR3 bases: TGCAGTGCTACAGGGACAGATTATAGCAATCAGCCCCAGCATTTT.

The rearrangement uses TRBV20-1 and TRBJ2-6; D not resolved. Germline V gene sequence: CDR1 DFQATT, CDR2 SNEGSKA (reference sequence). The CDR3 length is 17 residues. Trimming cost V 0 bases and J 6 bases, with 18 bases left between them. The chain's CDR3 is CSARDLSAWSEANVLTF. The CDR3 DNA follows: TGCAGTGCTAGAGATCTATCGGCTTGGTCCGAGGCCAACGTCCTGACTTTC.